This T cell receptor beta chain comes out of a study of graft-versus-host responses after intestinal transplantation (dated by TCRdb to the early 2020s). About the full investigation: The transplants that recipients got were multivisceral, liver-intestinal, or isolated intestinal. Of the roughly 23 intestinal transplant recipients enrolled in the cohort, one of whom was a retransplant, a few patients without pretransplant specimens were excluded. After intestinal transplantation, graft-versus-host and host-versus-graft alloreactive T cell clones in the graft, circulation and bone marrow were tracked using bulk TCR-beta CDR3 sequencing. Anti-thymocyte globulin induction was given to all recipients, followed by maintenance tacrolimus and steroids for roughly 3 years. Donor T cell macrochimerism was defined as a peak of at least 4% donor T cells among recipient peripheral blood mononuclear cells. Rather than going through the commercial service, samples from a few later patients were sequenced in-house on an Illumina MiSeq and processed with MiXCR. Alloreactive clones were identified by sequencing pre-transplant mixed lymphocyte reaction products and comparing these products with unstimulated pre-transplant donor and recipient T cells. Results and caveats for the whole study, not just this receptor: The conclusions were limited by the relatively low number and heterogeneity of the intestinal transplant patients. High GvH to HvG T cell clonal ratios were observed in the allografts of patients with donor T cell macrochimerism. GvH clones were found in recipient bone marrow, and some of the GvH clones appeared earlier in ileal mucosa or blood, which is consistent with an intestinal mucosal origin. Early after transplant, peak levels of circulating GvH clones were associated with declines in HvG clones.

To note about this clone: Its antigen is still unknown. No base qualities exist here, and no much larger clone lies one base off it.

Per the publication, the time point label means: cells obtained before transplantation from donor or recipient. CD3+CD4+ and CD3+CD8+ populations were FACS-sorted from unstimulated pre-transplant donor and recipient cells taken from spleen or lymph nodes. Receptors were amplified or captured by the immunoSEQ multiplex PCR assay. For most patients, genomic DNA was isolated with the Qiagen DNeasy Blood and Tissue Kit and sent frozen to Adaptive Biotechnologies for TCR sequencing. For most patients, genomic DNA was subjected to high-throughput TCR-beta CDR3 sequencing by Adaptive Biotechnologies. The original pipeline was this. TCR sequencing data were retrieved from Adaptive's ImmunoSEQ software for about 17 patients, whereas three other patients were processed with MiXCR and VDJtools. To correct CD4 versus CD8 sorting errors, sequences present in both subsets at a frequency ratio below 5:1 were removed. CDR3 nucleotide sequences shared between donor and recipient were removed because their origin could not be assigned. Alloreactive clones required at least 2-fold expansion over unstimulated cells and minimum CFSE-low frequency of 0.002% (template counts) or 0.001% (read counts). Clones detected in sequenced pre-transplant spleen, lymph node, or MLR CFSE-low populations of the donor or recipient were defined as mappable. Cumulative frequency of alloreactive clones was calculated as a percentage of all sequences weighted by copy number. Sourced from immuneACCESS, this table was stored by TCRdb with only in-frame sequences that have V and J called. A share of the clones is absent; for the studies checked, an unresolved V gene accounts for under half, and the remainder has no known explanation. The DNA was the basis for D and trimming; V, J and clone size are from that table. In all, the sample holds about 130,000 clones, and about 92% of those were seen once. The ten top clones hold around 0.16% of the sample.

The sample here was unstimulated CD4+ T cells sorted from spleen or lymph node cells, taken before intestinal transplant. The receptor's source is a human donor who received an intestinal transplant.

The CDR3 protein is CASSYPPRSRRNQPQHF. The nucleotide sequence reads as follows: TGTGCCAGCAGCTATCCTCCCCGGAGCAGGCGTAATCAGCCCCAGCATTTT. The sequence links TRBV5-5 to TRBJ1-5, with the identity of the D gene unclear. The CDR3 numbers 17 residues from cysteine through phenylalanine. Only the CDR3 region is kept as DNA, spanning 51 bases read in frame from base 1. CDR1 and CDR2 were assigned from the germline V gene (reference sequence) as SGHKS and YYEKEE. V is reduced by 3 bases and J by 4 bases, leaving a spacing of 20 bases between them.